This T cell receptor beta chain was found in a study of T cell changes during pregnancy in multiple sclerosis. This table comes from immunoSEQ multiplex PCR, and its TCRdb copy is limited to in-frame clones, with some not included. Among approximately 100,000 clones listed, about 90% were seen once. CDR3 length equals 15 residues. Germline CDR1 and CDR2: MDHEN and SYDVKM. Trimming at V came to 5 bases and at J to 1 base, leaving 4 bases not matched to a gene. This TCR came from a female donor with multiple sclerosis, enrolled in a pregnancy study. V and J are TRBV28 and TRBJ2-1; 8 nucleotides match TRBD2. The specimen comprised peripheral blood, sampled after pregnancy. The chain's CDR3 is CASSPIAGSYNEQFF. Written as DNA, the CDR3 is TGTGCCAGCAGTCCCATAGCGGGATCCTACAATGAGCAGTTCTTC.